The 8 T cell receptor beta chains presented below share a single source sample, sequenced in a study of cytomegalovirus exposure and HLA in healthy donors. 60 Vbeta and 13 Jbeta primers were used in PCR. Some clones are missing from TCRdb's copy, which holds only in-frame ones; the method was immunoSEQ multiplex PCR. Counted here are 90,000 to 100,000 clones, roughly 79% occurring once; the ten biggest clones make up approximately 2%. Sequenced: PBMCs. The receptors originated from a middle-aged man in good health and CMV-seronegative.

This rearrangement joins TRBV5-8 to TRBJ1-1; no reliable D call. Deletions cut 2 bases from V and 6 bases from J, with 5 bases between. Germline V gene data show CDR1 as SGHTS and CDR2 as YDEGEE. The CDR3 length is 11 residues. CDR3 DNA sequence: TGTGCCAGCAGCTTTCGTCCTGAAGCTTTCTTT. Translation gives CASSFRPEAFF.

This chain links TRBV29-1 with TRBJ2-7; possibly TRBD2 for D (5 bases). Germline loops: CDR1 SQVTM, CDR2 ANQGSEA. The CDR3 length is 16 residues. Trimming removed 1 base from V and 0 bases from J, with 16 bases in between. CDR3 residues: CSVEGSSGAVSYEQYF. CDR3 sequence (DNA): TGCAGCGTTGAAGGTTCCAGCGGTGCCGTCTCCTACGAGCAGTACTTC.

This clone has a handful of counts. The chain recombines TRBV19 with TRBJ1-5; no firm D call. V shed 9 bases and J shed 11 bases, with 20 bases lying between them. Germline CDR1 is LNHDA and CDR2 is SQIVND (reference sequence). This CDR3 region has 13 residues. CDR3 sequence reads: CASRTRGERAQHF. Written as DNA, the CDR3 is TGTGCCAGCCGGACCCGAGGAGAGAGGGCCCAGCATTTT.

The rearrangement joins TRBV5-1 to TRBJ2-1; D uncertain. Germline V gives CDR1 SGHRS, CDR2 YFSETQ. V lost 4 bases to trimming and J lost 0 bases, with 8 bases between them. This CDR3 region has 14 residues. The CDR3 reads CASSRSSSYNEQFF. CDR3 DNA: TGCGCCAGCAGCCGGTCTAGCTCCTACAATGAGCAGTTCTTC. Full variable domain (missing parts from reference TRBV5-1 and TRBJ2-1): KAGVTQTPRYLIKTRGQQVTLSCSPISGHRSVSWYQQTPGQGLQFLFEYFSETQRNKGNFPGRFSGRQFSNSRSEMNVSTLELGDSALYLCASSRSSSYNEQFFGPGTRLTVL.

This clone turned up a few times. The V gene is TRBV9, the J gene TRBJ2-3; 8 positions match TRBD2. CDR1 SGDLS and CDR2 YYNGEE come from the germline V gene. The junction had 9 bases not matched to a gene; V was cut back by 4 bases and J by 8 bases. The CDR3 runs to 14 residues. The chain's CDR3 is CASSFSGDPVTQYF. CDR3 coding DNA: TGTGCCAGCAGCTTTAGCGGGGACCCTGTTACGCAGTATTTT. The full variable domain, rest sourced from reference TRBV9 and TRBJ2-3, is DSGVTQTPKHLITATGQRVTLRCSPRSGDLSVYWYQQSLDQGLQFLIQYYNGEERAKGNILERFSAQQFPDLHSELNLSSLELGDSALYFCASSFSGDPVTQYFGPGTRLTVL.

In its sample, this clone was seen a few times. The gene calls are TRBV6-4 and TRBJ2-1; a weak D match, TRBD1 (7 bases). This CDR3 has 14 residues. From germline, CDR1 is MRHNA and CDR2 SNTAGT. V was shortened by 3 bases and J by 8 bases, with 14 bases between the two germline ends. The CDR3: CASSDQGGGDEQFF. For the CDR3, the DNA is TGTGCCAGCAGTGATCAGGGGGGAGGCGATGAGCAGTTCTTC.

V and J are TRBV4-1 and TRBJ2-6; 7 bases align to TRBD1. V shed 1 base and J 0 bases; nucleotides not matched to a gene: 6. Germline lookup yields CDR1 MGHRA and CDR2 YSYEKL. This CDR3 has 18 residues. This CDR3 is CASSQVATGHSGANVLTF. The CDR3 coding sequence is TGCGCCAGCAGCCAAGTAGCGACAGGGCACTCTGGGGCCAACGTCCTGACTTTC.

This rearrangement joins TRBV29-1 to TRBJ2-7, with 10 bases fitting TRBD1. Germline trimming cut 7 bases from V and 3 bases from J; bases unmatched to any gene: 9. Germline V CDR1 and CDR2: SQVTM, ANQGSEA. CDR3 length equals 14 residues. CDR3 amino acids: CSAEKGQGDYEQYF. The DNA of the CDR3 is TGCAGCGCCGAAAAAGGACAGGGGGACTACGAGCAGTACTTC.